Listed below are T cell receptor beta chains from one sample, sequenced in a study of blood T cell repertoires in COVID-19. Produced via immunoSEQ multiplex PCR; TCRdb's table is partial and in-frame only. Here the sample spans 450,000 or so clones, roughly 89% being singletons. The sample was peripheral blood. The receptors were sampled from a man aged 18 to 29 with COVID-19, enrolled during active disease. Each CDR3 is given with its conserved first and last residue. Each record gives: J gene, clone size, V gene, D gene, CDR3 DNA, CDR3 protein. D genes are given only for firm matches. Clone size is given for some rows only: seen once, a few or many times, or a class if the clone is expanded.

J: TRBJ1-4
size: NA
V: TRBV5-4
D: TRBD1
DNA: TGTGCCAGCAGCTTCTCGGGACAGGGTAATGAAAAACTGTTTTTT
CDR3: CASSFSGQGNEKLFF

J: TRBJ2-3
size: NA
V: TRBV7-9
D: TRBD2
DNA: TGTGCCAGCAGCTGGGGACTAGCGGGAGGGACAAGTTGGACAGATACGCAGTATTTT
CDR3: CASSWGLAGGTSWTDTQYF

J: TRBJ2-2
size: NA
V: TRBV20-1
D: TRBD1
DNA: TGCAGTGCTAGTCGGACAGGGGGCGGCGGGGAGCTGTTTTTT
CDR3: CSASRTGGGGELFF

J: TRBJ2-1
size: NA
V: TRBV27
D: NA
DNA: TGTGCCAGCAGTCCGGACATGCGTTACAATGAGCAGTTCTTC
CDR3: CASSPDMRYNEQFF

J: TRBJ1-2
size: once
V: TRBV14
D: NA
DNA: TGTGCCAGCAGCCAAAGTGGGGGGGCCAGGGGCTACACCTTC
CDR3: CASSQSGGARGYTF

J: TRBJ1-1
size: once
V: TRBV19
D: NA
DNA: TGTGCCAGTAGTATCAGGCAGAACACTGAAGCTTTCTTT
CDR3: CASSIRQNTEAFF

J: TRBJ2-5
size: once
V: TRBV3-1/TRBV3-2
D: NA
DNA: TGTGCCAGCAGCCCAAGGAGGCGGGCCCGTGAGACCCAGTACTTC
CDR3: CASSPRRRARETQYF

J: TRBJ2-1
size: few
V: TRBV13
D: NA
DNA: TGTGCCAGCAGCTTAGGGGCCGGGGGCTACAATGAGCAGTTCTTC
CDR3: CASSLGAGGYNEQFF

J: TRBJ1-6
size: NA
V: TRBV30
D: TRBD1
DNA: TGTGCCTGGAGTGTATCCCGGACAGGGGGTGGATCACCCCTCCACTTT
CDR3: CAWSVSRTGGGSPLHF

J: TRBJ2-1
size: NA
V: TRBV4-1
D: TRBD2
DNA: TGCGCCAGCAGCCAAGACCGGGGGGGCTCCTACAATGAGCAGTTCTTC
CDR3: CASSQDRGGSYNEQFF

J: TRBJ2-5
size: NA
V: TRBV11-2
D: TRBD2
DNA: TGTGCCAGCAGCTTAGATAGAGTTGGACTAGCGGGGAAAGAGACCCAGTACTTC
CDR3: CASSLDRVGLAGKETQYF

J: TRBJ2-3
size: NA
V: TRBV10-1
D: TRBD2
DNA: TGCGCCAGCACGGATAGCGGGAGGCACCGCACAGATACGCAGTATTTT
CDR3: CASTDSGRHRTDTQYF

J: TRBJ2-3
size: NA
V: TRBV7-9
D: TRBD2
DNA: TGTGCCAGCAGCCCGGGGACTAGCGGGAACCCGGGCACAGATACGCAGTATTTT
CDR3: CASSPGTSGNPGTDTQYF

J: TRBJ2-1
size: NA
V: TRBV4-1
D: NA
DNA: TGCGCCAGCAGCCAAGTTGGGGTTGTAGCGGACAATGAGCAGTTCTTC
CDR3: CASSQVGVVADNEQFF

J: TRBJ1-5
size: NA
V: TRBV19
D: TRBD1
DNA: TGTGCCAGTAGTGGGACAGGGGGGAATCAGCCCCAGCATTTT
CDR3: CASSGTGGNQPQHF

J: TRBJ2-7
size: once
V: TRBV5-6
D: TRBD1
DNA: TGTGCCAGCAGCTTGGACAGGGGTTACGAGCAGTACTTC
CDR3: CASSLDRGYEQYF

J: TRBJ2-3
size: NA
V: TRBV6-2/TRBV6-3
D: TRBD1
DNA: TGTGCCAGCAGTCCACAGGGGGCTTCGCAGTATTTT
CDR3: CASSPQGASQYF

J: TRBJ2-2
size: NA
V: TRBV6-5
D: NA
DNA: TGTGCCAGCAGTTACGACAGTACCGGGGAGCTGTTTTTT
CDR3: CASSYDSTGELFF

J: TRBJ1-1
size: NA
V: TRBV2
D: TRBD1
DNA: TGTGCCAGCAGTGAGGAGGGACAGGGAACTGAAGCTTTCTTT
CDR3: CASSEEGQGTEAFF

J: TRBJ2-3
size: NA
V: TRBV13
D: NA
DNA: TGTGCCAGCAGCTTAGAGGGCGCGGGGGCGACAGATACGCAGTATTTT
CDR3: CASSLEGAGATDTQYF

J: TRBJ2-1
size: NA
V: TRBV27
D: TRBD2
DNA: TGTGCCAGCAGTGTCCGGGACTACTACAATGAGCAGTTCTTC
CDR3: CASSVRDYYNEQFF

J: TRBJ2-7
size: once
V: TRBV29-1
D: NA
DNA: TGCAGCGTTGGGCGGGACGAGCAGTACTTC
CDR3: CSVGRDEQYF

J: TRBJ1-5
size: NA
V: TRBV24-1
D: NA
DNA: TGTGCCACCAGTCCGCAGGGAGGGAATCAGCCCCAGCATTTT
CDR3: CATSPQGGNQPQHF

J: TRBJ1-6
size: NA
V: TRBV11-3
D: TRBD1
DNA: TGTGCCAGCAGCTCCGCGACAGGGAGTAATTCACCCCTCCACTTT
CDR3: CASSSATGSNSPLHF

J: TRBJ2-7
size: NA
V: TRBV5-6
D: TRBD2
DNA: TGTGCCAGCAGCAACCCCGGGACTAGCGGGAGTCGGGAGCAGTACTTC
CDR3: CASSNPGTSGSREQYF

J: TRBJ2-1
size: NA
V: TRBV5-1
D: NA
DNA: TGCGCCAGCAGCTTAGTAGTCGGGGGTGGCAATGAGCAGTTCTTC
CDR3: CASSLVVGGGNEQFF

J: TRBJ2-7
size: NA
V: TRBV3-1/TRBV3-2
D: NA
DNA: TGTGCCAGGACCCTCGGCGGGGTCAACTACGAGCAGTACTTC
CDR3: CARTLGGVNYEQYF

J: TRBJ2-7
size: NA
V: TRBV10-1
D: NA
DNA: TGCGCCAGCAGTGAGTCACAGGTCTACGAGCAGTACTTC
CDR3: CASSESQVYEQYF

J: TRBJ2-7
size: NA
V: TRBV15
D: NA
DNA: TGTGCCACCAGCAAGATGGGGACTTCCTACGAGCAGTACTTC
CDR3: CATSKMGTSYEQYF

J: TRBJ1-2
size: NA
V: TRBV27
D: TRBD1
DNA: TGTGCCAGCAGTCAACAGACAGGGTTTGGCTACACCTTC
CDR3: CASSQQTGFGYTF

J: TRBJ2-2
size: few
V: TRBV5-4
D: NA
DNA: TGTGCCAGCAGCTTGGCCCCGACAGGGAACACCGGGGAGCTGTTTTTT
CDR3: CASSLAPTGNTGELFF

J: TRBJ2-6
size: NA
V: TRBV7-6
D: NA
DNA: TGTGCCAGCAGCTTATGGTCCCCGACGGGCTCTGGGGCCAACGTCCTGACTTTC
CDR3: CASSLWSPTGSGANVLTF

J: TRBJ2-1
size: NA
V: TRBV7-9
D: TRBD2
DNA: TGTGCCAGCAGCTCCTGGTCCAGCGGGAGTACTGAGCAGTTCTTC
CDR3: CASSSWSSGSTEQFF

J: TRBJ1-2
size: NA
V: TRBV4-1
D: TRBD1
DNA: TGCGCCAGCAGCCAACTCGGGACAGGGAACTATGGCTACACCTTC
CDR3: CASSQLGTGNYGYTF

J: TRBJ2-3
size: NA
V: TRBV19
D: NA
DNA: TGTGCCAGTAGTACCGGCACAGATACGCAGTATTTT
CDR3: CASSTGTDTQYF

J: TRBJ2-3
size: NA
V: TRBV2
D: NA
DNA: TGTGCCAGCAGGAGGGATCCGGGACTGAGCACAGATACGCAGTATTTT
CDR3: CASRRDPGLSTDTQYF

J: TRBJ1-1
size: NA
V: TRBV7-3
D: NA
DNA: TGTGCCAGCAGCCACGACCCCGGGTCGGACACTGAAGCTTTCTTT
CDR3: CASSHDPGSDTEAFF

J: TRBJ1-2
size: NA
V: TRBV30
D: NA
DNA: TGTGCCTGGAGTCCTCGGGGGGGACTCTACACCTTC
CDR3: CAWSPRGGLYTF

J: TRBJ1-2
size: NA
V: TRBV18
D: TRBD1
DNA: TGTGCCAGCTCACAGGAGCAGGGGGCAATGGGCTACACCTTC
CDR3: CASSQEQGAMGYTF

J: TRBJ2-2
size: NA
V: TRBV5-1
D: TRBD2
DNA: TGCGCCAGCAGCTTGTCACTAGCGGGAGCCGGGGAGCTGTTTTTT
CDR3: CASSLSLAGAGELFF

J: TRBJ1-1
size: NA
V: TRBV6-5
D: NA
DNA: TGTGCCAGCAGTTGGCCCGCTGAAGCTTTCTTT
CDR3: CASSWPAEAFF